This TCR beta chain was documented in a study of blood T cell repertoires in COVID-19 (dated by TCRdb to between 2020 and 2021). The study in broad terms: The collaborator samples originated in the United States, Italy and Spain and spanned the acute and convalescent phases of COVID-19. A freely available public database, intended as a resource for researchers studying the immune response to SARS-CoV-2, is where the repertoires were released. Where available, HLA class I and class II types were taken from metadata supplied by the sample provider and were not determined by assay-based typing. Deeply sampled blood TCRbeta repertoires from subjects exposed to, actively infected with, or recovered from COVID-19 were included in the dataset. The samples were drawn from two sources: the first 160 participants of the ongoing ImmuneRACE study, and approximately 1,300 subjects contributed by 6 global collaborators. Nearly every sample came with metadata listing a de-identified subject ID, COVID-19 status, age in years and sex. The prospective study material was composed of cDNA or gDNA derived from T cells, B-cell-depleted T cells, or PBMCs. Overall study results and their limits: The quantity of clinical and demographic metadata differed by source and by participant and was supplied without curation.

Each collaborating institution followed its own protocols to collect whole blood in K2EDTA tubes. Collaborator samples were shipped for TCRbeta analysis as frozen whole blood, isolated PBMCs, or DNA extracted from either sample type. Remarks on this clone: This clone's antigen is unknown. The input lacks base qualities; no much larger clone sits a single base away.

Including the terminal cysteine and valine, the CDR3 comprises 14 residues. Only the CDR3 region is kept as DNA, spanning 42 bases read in frame from base 1. Deletion took 4 bases off V and 4 bases off J, with a span of 14 bases between the germline ends. CDR1 and CDR2 are drawn from the germline V gene: MNHNS, SASEGT. The immunoSEQ Assay, a bias-controlled multiplex PCR, was used to amplify TCRbeta CDR3 regions from genomic DNA. From the authors' description of their analysis: Within the assay, amplification of reference gene primers was used to estimate how many nucleated cells each sample contained. To quantify the absolute abundance of each unique TCRbeta CDR3 rearrangement, sequence reads were collapsed and filtered. For each sample, productive Simpson clonality was calculated as the square root of Simpson's diversity index across productive rearrangements. TCRdb retrieved this table from immuneACCESS and kept in-frame rearrangements only. Not all clones are present; in checked studies, unresolved V genes account for under half, and no reason is known for the remainder. Clone size and the V and J calls come from that table; the DNA yielded D and trimming. Present in this sample are about 68,000 clones, roughly 85% of which were seen just once. The ten largest clones capture approximately 25% of the sample.

The source material was peripheral blood. The chain is encoded by TRBV6-1 joined to TRBJ2-7, with a tentative D gene TRBD2 over 6 matching bases. The TCR was taken from a man aged 45-60 years with acute or convalescent COVID-19. The nucleotide sequence reads as follows: TGTGCCAGCAGTGCAGGGAGGTGGGGGTACGAGCAGTACGTC. Its coded protein is CASSAGRWGYEQYV.